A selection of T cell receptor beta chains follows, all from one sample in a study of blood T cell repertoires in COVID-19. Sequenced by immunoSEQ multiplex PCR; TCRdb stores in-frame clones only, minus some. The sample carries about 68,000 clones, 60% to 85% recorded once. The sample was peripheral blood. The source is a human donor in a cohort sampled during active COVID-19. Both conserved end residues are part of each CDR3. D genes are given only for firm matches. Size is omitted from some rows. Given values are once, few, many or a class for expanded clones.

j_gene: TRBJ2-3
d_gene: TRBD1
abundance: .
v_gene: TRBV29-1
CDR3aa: CSERQGTDTQYF
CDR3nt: TGCAGCGAACGACAGGGGACAGATACGCAGTATTTT

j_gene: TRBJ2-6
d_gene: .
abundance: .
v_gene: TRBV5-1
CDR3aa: CASSLAGGAAGANVLTF
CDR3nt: TGCGCCAGCAGCTTGGCCGGTGGGGCAGCTGGGGCCAACGTCCTGACTTTC

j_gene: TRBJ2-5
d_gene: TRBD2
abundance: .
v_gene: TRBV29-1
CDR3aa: CSVDSGLGQETQYF
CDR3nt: TGCAGCGTGGACTCTGGACTAGGACAAGAGACCCAGTACTTC

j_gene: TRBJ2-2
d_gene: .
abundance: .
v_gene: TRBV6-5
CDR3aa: CASSYYSNSGTGELFF
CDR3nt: TGTGCCAGCAGTTACTACTCGAACAGCGGAACCGGGGAGCTGTTTTTT

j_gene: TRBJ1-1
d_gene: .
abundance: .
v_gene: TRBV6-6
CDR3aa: CASSPSTEAFF
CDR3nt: TGTGCCAGCAGCCCCAGCACTGAAGCTTTCTTT

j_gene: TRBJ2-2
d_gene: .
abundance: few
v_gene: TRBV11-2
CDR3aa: CASSLEGLANTGELFF
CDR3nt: TGTGCCAGCAGCTTAGAAGGGCTAGCTAACACCGGGGAGCTGTTTTTT

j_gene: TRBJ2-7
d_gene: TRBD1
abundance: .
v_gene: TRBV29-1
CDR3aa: CSVEGTGVLEQYF
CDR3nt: TGCAGCGTTGAGGGGACAGGGGTCCTCGAGCAGTACTTC

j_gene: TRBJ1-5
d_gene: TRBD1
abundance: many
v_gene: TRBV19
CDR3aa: CASSTDRGSSQPQHF
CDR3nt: TGTGCCAGTAGTACGGACAGGGGTTCGAGTCAGCCCCAGCATTTT

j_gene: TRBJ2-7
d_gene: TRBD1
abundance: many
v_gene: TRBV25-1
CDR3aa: CASQYPGTGTNEQYF
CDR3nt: TGTGCCAGCCAATACCCCGGGACAGGGACCAACGAGCAGTACTTC

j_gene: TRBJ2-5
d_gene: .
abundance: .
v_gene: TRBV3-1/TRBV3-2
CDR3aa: CASSQREGQKETQYF
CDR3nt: TGTGCCAGCAGCCAAAGAGAGGGTCAGAAAGAGACCCAGTACTTC

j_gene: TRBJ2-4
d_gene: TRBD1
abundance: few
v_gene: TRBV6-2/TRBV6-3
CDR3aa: CASSYPRQGASLWAKNIQYF
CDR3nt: TGTGCCAGCAGTTACCCGAGACAGGGGGCTAGTCTTTGGGCCAAAAACATTCAGTACTTC

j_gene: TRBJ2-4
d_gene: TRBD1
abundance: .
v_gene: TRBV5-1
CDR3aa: CASSDGQGNIQYF
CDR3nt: TGCGCCAGCAGCGACGGACAGGGAAACATTCAGTACTTC

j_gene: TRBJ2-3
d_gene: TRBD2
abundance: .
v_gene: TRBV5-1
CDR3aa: CASSGASGDTDTQYF
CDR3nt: TGCGCCAGCAGCGGTGCTAGCGGGGACACAGATACGCAGTATTTT

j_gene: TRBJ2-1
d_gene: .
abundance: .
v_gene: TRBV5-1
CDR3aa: CASSLPVESGEQFF
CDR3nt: TGCGCCAGCAGCCTCCCAGTGGAGTCGGGTGAGCAGTTCTTC

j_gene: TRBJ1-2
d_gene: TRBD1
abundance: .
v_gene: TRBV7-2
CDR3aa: CASSLVNTGTGNYGYTF
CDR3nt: TGTGCCAGCAGCTTAGTAAACACCGGGACAGGCAACTATGGCTACACCTTC

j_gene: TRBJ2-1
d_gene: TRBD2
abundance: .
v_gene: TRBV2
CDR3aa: CASMQREKRNEQFF
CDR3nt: TGTGCCAGCATGCAGCGGGAAAAGCGAAATGAGCAGTTCTTC

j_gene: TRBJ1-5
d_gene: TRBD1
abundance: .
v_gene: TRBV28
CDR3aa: CASSLGQGYFQPQHF
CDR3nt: TGTGCCAGCAGTTTGGGACAGGGGTATTTTCAGCCCCAGCATTTT

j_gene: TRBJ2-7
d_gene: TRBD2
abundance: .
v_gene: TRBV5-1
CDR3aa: CASSSGTSGDYEQYF
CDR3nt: TGCGCCAGCAGCTCCGGGACTAGCGGGGACTACGAGCAGTACTTC

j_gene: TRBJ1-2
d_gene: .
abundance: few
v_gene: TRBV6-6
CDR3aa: CASSSRQKGYGYTF
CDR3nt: TGTGCCAGCAGTTCAAGACAGAAAGGGTATGGCTACACCTTC

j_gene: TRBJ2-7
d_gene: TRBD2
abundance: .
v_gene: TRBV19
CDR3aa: CASSPSRRGGGEQYF
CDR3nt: TGTGCCAGTAGTCCCTCCCGCAGGGGCGGGGGGGAGCAGTACTTC

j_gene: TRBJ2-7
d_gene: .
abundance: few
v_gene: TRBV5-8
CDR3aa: CASSFELVYEQYF
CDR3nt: TGTGCCAGCAGCTTCGAACTGGTCTACGAGCAGTACTTC

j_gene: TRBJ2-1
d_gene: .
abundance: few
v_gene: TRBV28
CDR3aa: CASSLSTGSSYNEQFF
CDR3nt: TGTGCCAGCAGTTTATCGACAGGAAGCTCCTACAATGAGCAGTTCTTC

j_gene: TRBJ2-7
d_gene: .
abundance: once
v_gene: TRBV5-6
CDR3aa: CASSLPGSSYEQYF
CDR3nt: TGTGCCAGCAGCTTGCCGGGAAGCTCCTACGAGCAGTACTTC

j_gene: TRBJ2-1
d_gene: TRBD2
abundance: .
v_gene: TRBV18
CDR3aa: CASSPEGLAAPSYNEQFF
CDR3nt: TGTGCCAGCTCACCGGAGGGACTAGCGGCACCCTCCTACAATGAGCAGTTCTTC

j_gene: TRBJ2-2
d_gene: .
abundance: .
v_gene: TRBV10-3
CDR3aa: CAISESKGTGELFF
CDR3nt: TGTGCCATCAGTGAGTCTAAGGGGACCGGGGAGCTGTTTTTT

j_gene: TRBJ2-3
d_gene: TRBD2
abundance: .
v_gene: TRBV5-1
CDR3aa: CASSSLAGGFTDTQYF
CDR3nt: TGCGCCAGCAGCTCCCTAGCGGGGGGCTTCACAGATACGCAGTATTTT

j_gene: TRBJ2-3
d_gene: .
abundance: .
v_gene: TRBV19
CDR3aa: CASSSGQRITDTQYF
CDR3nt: TGTGCCAGTAGTTCGGGACAAAGAATCACAGATACGCAGTATTTT

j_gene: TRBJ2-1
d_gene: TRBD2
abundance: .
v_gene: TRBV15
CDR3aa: CATSRDRASGPNPSYNEQFF
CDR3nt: TGTGCCACCAGCAGAGATCGGGCTAGCGGGCCAAATCCCTCCTACAATGAGCAGTTCTTC

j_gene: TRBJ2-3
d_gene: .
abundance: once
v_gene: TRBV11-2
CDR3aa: CASRPLSGVTDTQYF
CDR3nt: TGTGCCAGCAGGCCCCTCTCCGGAGTTACAGATACGCAGTATTTT

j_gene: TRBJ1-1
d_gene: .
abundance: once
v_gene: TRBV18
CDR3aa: CASCPVGGTEAFF
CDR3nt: TGTGCCAGCTGCCCCGTGGGGGGGACTGAAGCTTTCTTT

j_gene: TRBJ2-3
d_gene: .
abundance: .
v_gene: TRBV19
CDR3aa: CASSIDDSKQYF
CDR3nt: TGTGCCAGTAGTATAGATGACAGTAAGCAGTATTTT

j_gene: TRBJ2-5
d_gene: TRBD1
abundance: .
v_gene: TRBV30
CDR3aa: CAWSGTGARETQYF
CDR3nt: TGTGCCTGGAGCGGGACAGGGGCTCGAGAGACCCAGTACTTC

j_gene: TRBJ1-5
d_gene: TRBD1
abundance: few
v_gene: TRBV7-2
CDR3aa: CASSVGTGGRQPQHF
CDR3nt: TGTGCCAGCAGCGTTGGGACAGGGGGCCGTCAGCCCCAGCATTTT

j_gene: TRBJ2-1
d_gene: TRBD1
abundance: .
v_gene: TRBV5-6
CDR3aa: CASSTGTGLGYEQFF
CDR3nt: TGTGCCAGCAGCACCGGGACAGGTTTGGGATATGAGCAGTTCTTC

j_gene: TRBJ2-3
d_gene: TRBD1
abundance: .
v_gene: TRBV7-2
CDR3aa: CASSPFGWTGGSADTQYF
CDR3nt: TGTGCCAGCAGCCCTTTCGGATGGACAGGGGGCTCCGCAGATACGCAGTATTTT

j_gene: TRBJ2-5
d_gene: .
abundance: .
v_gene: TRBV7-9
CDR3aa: CASSPNSGVKTQYF
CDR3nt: TGTGCCAGCAGCCCGAACTCAGGGGTGAAGACCCAGTACTTC

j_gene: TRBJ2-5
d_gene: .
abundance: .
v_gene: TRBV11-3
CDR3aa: CASSPGQREAETQYF
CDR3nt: TGTGCCAGCAGCCCCGGACAGCGCGAGGCAGAGACCCAGTACTTC

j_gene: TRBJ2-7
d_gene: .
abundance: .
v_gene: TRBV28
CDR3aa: CATTGSSYEQYF
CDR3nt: TGTGCCACGACGGGATCCTCCTACGAGCAGTACTTC

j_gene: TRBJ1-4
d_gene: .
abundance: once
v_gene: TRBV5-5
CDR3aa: CASRAQAGSGEKLFF
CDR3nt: TGTGCCAGCAGAGCCCAGGCAGGGTCTGGTGAAAAACTGTTTTTT

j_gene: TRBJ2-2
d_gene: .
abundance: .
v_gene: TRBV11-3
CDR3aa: CASSLVHGELFF
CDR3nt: TGTGCCAGCAGCTTAGTTCACGGGGAGCTGTTTTTT

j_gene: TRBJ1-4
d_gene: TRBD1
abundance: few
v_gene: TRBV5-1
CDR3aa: CASSFGQDMEKLFF
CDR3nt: TGCGCCAGCAGTTTCGGACAGGATATGGAAAAACTGTTTTTT

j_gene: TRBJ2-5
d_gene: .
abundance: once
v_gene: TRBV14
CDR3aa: CASSQDLIQTQYF
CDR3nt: TGTGCCAGCAGCCAAGATCTAATACAGACCCAGTACTTC

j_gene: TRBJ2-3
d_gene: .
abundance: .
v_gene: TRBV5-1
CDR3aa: CASSLAFVGGFDSTDTQYF
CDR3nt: TGCGCCAGCAGCTTGGCCTTTGTTGGAGGCTTCGATAGCACAGATACGCAGTATTTT

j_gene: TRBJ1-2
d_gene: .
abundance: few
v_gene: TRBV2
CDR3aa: CASSELGANYGYTF
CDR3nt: TGTGCCAGCAGTGAATTGGGAGCTAACTATGGCTACACCTTC

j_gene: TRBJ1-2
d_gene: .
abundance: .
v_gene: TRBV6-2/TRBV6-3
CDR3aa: CASSYGTLLGYTF
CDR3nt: TGTGCCAGCAGTTACGGGACACTCCTGGGCTACACCTTC

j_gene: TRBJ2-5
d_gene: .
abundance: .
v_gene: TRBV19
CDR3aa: CASSGGRTGQGETQYF
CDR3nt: TGTGCCAGTAGTGGGGGGCGGACAGGTCAGGGGGAGACCCAGTACTTC

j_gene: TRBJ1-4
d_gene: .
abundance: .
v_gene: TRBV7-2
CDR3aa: CASSLLGGANEKLFF
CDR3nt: TGTGCCAGCAGCTTATTGGGGGGGGCAAATGAAAAACTGTTTTTT

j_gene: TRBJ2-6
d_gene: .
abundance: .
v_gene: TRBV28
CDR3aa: CASSYRVSGANVLTF
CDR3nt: TGTGCCAGCAGTTACAGGGTCTCTGGGGCCAACGTCCTGACTTTC

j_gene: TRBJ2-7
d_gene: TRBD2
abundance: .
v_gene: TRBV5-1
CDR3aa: CASSLEGLAGQSSYEQYF
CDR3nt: TGCGCCAGCAGCTTGGAGGGACTAGCGGGTCAGAGCTCCTACGAGCAGTACTTC

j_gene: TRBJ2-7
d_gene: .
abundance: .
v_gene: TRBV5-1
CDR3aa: CASSLAWGVYEQYF
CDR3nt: TGCGCCAGCAGCTTGGCCTGGGGCGTCTACGAGCAGTACTTC

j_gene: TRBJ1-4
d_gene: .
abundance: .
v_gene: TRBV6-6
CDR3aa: CATSNREPNEKLFF
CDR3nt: TGTGCCACCTCGAACAGGGAGCCTAATGAAAAACTGTTTTTT

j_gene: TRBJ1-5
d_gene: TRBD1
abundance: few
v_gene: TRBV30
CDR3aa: CAWSPGTGSQPQHF
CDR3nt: TGTGCCTGGAGCCCCGGGACAGGGTCTCAGCCCCAGCATTTT

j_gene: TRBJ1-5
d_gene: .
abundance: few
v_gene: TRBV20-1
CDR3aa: CSASRTDYSNQPQHF
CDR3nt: TGCAGTGCTAGTAGGACCGACTATAGCAATCAGCCCCAGCATTTT

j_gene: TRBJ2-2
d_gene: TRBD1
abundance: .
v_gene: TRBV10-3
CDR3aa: CAISPGTGSGAGELFF
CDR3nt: TGTGCCATCAGTCCCGGGACAGGGTCGGGGGCCGGGGAGCTGTTTTTT

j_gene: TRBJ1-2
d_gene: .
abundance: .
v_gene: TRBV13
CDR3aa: CASSLTQTYRSEANYGYTF
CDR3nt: TGTGCCAGCAGCTTAACTCAAACCTACAGGTCTGAAGCTAACTATGGCTACACCTTC

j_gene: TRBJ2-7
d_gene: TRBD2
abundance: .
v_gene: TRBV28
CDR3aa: CASRPSGGSYEQYF
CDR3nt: TGTGCCAGCAGACCTAGCGGGGGGTCCTACGAGCAGTACTTC

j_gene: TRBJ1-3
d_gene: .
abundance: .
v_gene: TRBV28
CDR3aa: CASSRGRYSGNTIYF
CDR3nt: TGTGCCAGCAGCCGGGGGAGGTACTCTGGAAACACCATATATTTT

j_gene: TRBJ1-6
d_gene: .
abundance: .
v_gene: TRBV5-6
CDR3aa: CASSRDRSSYNSPLHF
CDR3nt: TGTGCCAGCAGCCGTGACCGGAGCTCCTATAATTCACCCCTCCACTTT

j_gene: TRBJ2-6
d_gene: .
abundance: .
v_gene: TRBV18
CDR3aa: CASSPQGSGANVLTF
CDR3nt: TGTGCCAGCTCACCGCAGGGTTCTGGGGCCAACGTCCTGACTTTC